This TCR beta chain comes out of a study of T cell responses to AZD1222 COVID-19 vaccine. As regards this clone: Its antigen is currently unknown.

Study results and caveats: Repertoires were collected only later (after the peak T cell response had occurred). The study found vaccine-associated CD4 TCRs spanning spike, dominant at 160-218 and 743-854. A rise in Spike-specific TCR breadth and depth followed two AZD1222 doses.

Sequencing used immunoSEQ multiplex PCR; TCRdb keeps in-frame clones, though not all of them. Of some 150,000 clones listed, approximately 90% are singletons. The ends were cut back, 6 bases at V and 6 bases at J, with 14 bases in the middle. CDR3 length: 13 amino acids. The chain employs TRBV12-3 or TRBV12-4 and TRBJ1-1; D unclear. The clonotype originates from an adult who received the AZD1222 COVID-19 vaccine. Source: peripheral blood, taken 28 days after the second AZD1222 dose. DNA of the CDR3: TGTGCCAGCAGCCCAAGAGTCGGAGCTGAAGCTTTCTTT. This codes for CASSPRVGAEAFF.